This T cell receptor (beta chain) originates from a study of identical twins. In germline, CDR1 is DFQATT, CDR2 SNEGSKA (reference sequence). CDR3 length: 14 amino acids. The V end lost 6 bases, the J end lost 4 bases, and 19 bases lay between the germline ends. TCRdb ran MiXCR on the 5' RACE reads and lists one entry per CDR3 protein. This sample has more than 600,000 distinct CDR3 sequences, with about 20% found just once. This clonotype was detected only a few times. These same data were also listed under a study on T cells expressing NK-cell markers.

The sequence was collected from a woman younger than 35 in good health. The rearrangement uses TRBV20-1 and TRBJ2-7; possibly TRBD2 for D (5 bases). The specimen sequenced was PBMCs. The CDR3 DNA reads TGCAGTGCAACCTTAGCTAGAGGGCTTTACGAGCAGTACTTC. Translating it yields CSATLARGLYEQYF.